This entry lists 32 T cell receptor beta chains sequenced from one sample in a study of OX40 agonist ivuxolimab in advanced cancers. This table comes from immunoSEQ multiplex PCR, and its TCRdb copy is limited to in-frame clones, with some not included. The data contain around 100,000 clones, approximately 90% of them singletons. Sequenced here: CD4+ or CD8+ T cells sorted from blood, sampled in a trial of the OX40 agonist ivuxolimab. These receptor sequences come from an adult with an advanced solid tumor such as melanoma, head and neck, liver or kidney cancer.

The chain links TRBV27 to TRBJ2-1; D may be TRBD1 (6 bases). Trimming left V 4 bases short and J 7 bases short, with 20 bases between. The germline CDR1 and CDR2 sequences are MNHEY and SMNVEV (reference sequence). The CDR3 contains 16 residues. CDR3 nucleotide sequence: TGTGCCAGCAGTTCCTACAGGGAAGGAAAAGTTAATGAGCAGTTCTTC. Translated: CASSSYREGKVNEQFF.

V is TRBV7-6 and J is TRBJ2-5; possibly TRBD1 for D (6 bases). V dropped 4 bases and J dropped 11 bases, with 17 bases sitting between them. Germline V gene data show CDR1 as SGHVS and CDR2 as FNYEAQ. CDR3 length: 13 amino acids. CDR3 nucleotides: TGTGCCAGCAGCTCGAGGGGTCAGGGGAAGCAGTACTTC. Protein: CASSSRGQGKQYF.

The V gene is TRBV28, the J gene TRBJ2-3, with a possible D match to TRBD1 (6 bases). Germline V gives CDR1 MDHEN, CDR2 SYDVKM. The V and J ends lost 6 bases and 5 bases respectively, with 15 bases between them. CDR3 length equals 14 residues. Here the CDR3 DNA reads TGTGCCAGCAGACAAACAGGGTCAGGAGATACGCAGTATTTT. Translation: CASRQTGSGDTQYF.

The chain has TRBV5-5 and TRBJ2-6; D is ambiguous. CDR1 and CDR2 (germline): SGHKS, YYEKEE (reference sequence). The CDR3 length is 18 residues. The V and J ends lost 4 bases and 1 base respectively, with 18 bases between them. The CDR3 here is CASSLLTPVGSGANVLTF. Written as DNA, the CDR3 is TGTGCCAGCAGCCTATTGACCCCGGTCGGATCTGGGGCCAACGTCCTGACTTTC.

V and J are TRBV2 and TRBJ2-3, with D possibly TRBD1 on 6 matching bases. V lost 8 bases to trimming and J lost 2 bases, with 14 bases between them. Germline loops: CDR1 SNHLY, CDR2 FYNNEI. The CDR3 sequence is 14 residues long. The CDR3 DNA reads TGTGCCAGCTCCTTACAGGGTACCACAGATACGCAGTATTTT. It yields the protein CASSLQGTTDTQYF.

In this sample, this clone turned up a few times. The chain carries TRBV6-1 and TRBJ1-5; no clear D. Deletions cut 2 bases from V and 5 bases from J, with 13 bases between. The CDR3 spans 15 residues. Germline CDR1 and CDR2: MNHNS and SASEGT. Here the CDR3 reads CASSERRAVDQPQHF. Written as DNA, the CDR3 is TGTGCCAGCAGTGAAAGAAGGGCAGTTGATCAGCCCCAGCATTTT.

The V gene is TRBV6-1, the J gene TRBJ1-2, with D perhaps matching TRBD1 (5 bases). The V end was cut by 3 bases, the J end by 5 bases, with 13 bases between. This CDR3 comprises 14 residues. Germline loops: CDR1 MNHNS, CDR2 SASEGT. CDR3 in DNA: TGTGCCAGCAGTGAGAACCAGGGAGGGTATGGCTACACCTTC. This translates into CASSENQGGYGYTF.

V is TRBV7-2 and J is TRBJ2-3, with 7 bases matching TRBD2. The germline CDR1 and CDR2 sequences are SGHTA and FQGNSA. Trimming removed 6 bases from V and 2 bases from J; junction bases left unmatched: 5. CDR3 length: 14 residues. The CDR3 protein is CASRERDHTDTQYF. The CDR3, as DNA: TGTGCCAGCAGAGAGCGGGATCACACAGATACGCAGTATTTT.

The V call is TRBV28, the J call TRBJ2-1, with D tentatively TRBD1 or TRBD2 (5 bases each). V was pared by 7 bases and J by 2 bases, with 12 bases between. CDR1 MDHEN and CDR2 SYDVKM come from the germline V gene. The CDR3 covers 14 residues. DNA for the CDR3: TGTGCCAGCACTCCGGGACGGGCCTACAATGAGCAGTTCTTC. It codes for CASTPGRAYNEQFF.

Only a few counts were recorded for this clone. This rearrangement joins TRBV4-2 to TRBJ2-7; TRBD2 matches 7 bases. Germline CDR1 and CDR2: LGHNA and YNFKEQ. V trimming: 3 bases; J trimming: 7 bases; junction bases outside the gene matches: 3. CDR3 length: 12 amino acids. CDR3 sequence reads: CASSHWGGEQYF. CDR3 in DNA: TGTGCCAGCAGCCATTGGGGGGGGGAGCAGTACTTC.

The gene calls are TRBV5-1 and TRBJ1-1; TRBD1 is a possible D gene (5 bases). The CDR3 has 13 residues. The V gene's germline CDR1 is SGHRS and CDR2 YFSETQ. Trimming pared 2 bases from V and 4 bases from J, leaving 9 bases between. The CDR3, as DNA: TGCGCCAGCAGCTTTACCGGGACCACTGAAGCTTTCTTT. Its protein product is CASSFTGTTEAFF.

The chain links TRBV6-1 to TRBJ2-7; D not resolved. Trimming removed 0 bases from V and 0 bases from J, with 15 bases in between. The CDR3 is made up of 17 amino acids. Germline values: CDR1 MNHNS, CDR2 SASEGT. The CDR3 reads CASSEAGWGGSSYEQYF. The CDR3 DNA is TGTGCCAGCAGTGAAGCCGGGTGGGGTGGAAGCTCCTACGAGCAGTACTTC.

The rearrangement links TRBV5-4 to TRBJ2-5; D remains ambiguous. TRBJ2-7 explains the end of the DNA better; the J call may be wrong. Germline-derived CDR1 and CDR2 are SGHNT and YYREEE (reference sequence). The CDR3 is 11 amino acids. CDR3 in DNA: TGTGCCAGCAGCTTTGAATCCGAGCAGTACTTC. Translation gives CASSFESEQYF.

The rearrangement uses TRBV14 and TRBJ2-7, with D perhaps matching TRBD2 (6 bases). Looked up from germline, CDR1 is SGHDN and CDR2 is FVKESK. V lost 4 bases to trimming and J lost 3 bases, with 16 bases between them. This CDR3 is built from 15 residues. The CDR3 reads CASSRQSGGIYEQYF. For the CDR3, the DNA is TGTGCCAGCAGCCGCCAGTCGGGCGGGATCTACGAGCAGTACTTC.

This sequence joins TRBV7-9 and TRBJ2-1; D is unresolved. Germline loops: CDR1 SEHNR, CDR2 FQNEAQ (reference sequence). Deletions cut 2 bases from V and 1 base from J, with 9 bases between. The CDR3 is 15 amino acids. For the CDR3, the DNA is TGTGCCAGCAGCTTATTGGGCCAGTCCTACAATGAGCAGTTCTTC. Protein sequence: CASSLLGQSYNEQFF. Filled out from reference TRBV7-9 and TRBJ2-1, the complete variable domain reads DTGVSQNPRHKITKRGQNVTFRCDPISEHNRLYWYRQTLGQGPEFLTYFQNEAQLEKSRLLSDRFSAERPKGSFSTLEIQRTEQGDSAMYLCASSLLGQSYNEQFFGPGTRLTVL.

This chain links TRBV7-8 with TRBJ1-1, with no clear D. V lost 0 bases and J lost 4, with 6 bases in between. The germline CDR1 and CDR2 sequences are SGHVS and FQNEAQ. This CDR3 comprises 13 residues. As DNA, the CDR3 is TGTGCCAGCAGCTTAGCCTCGCCCACTGAAGCTTTCTTT. Translated, it gives CASSLASPTEAFF. The full variable domain, completed using reference TRBV7-8 and TRBJ1-1, is GAGVSQSPRYKVAKRGQDVALRCDPISGHVSLFWYQQALGQGPEFLTYFQNEAQLDKSGLPSDRFFAERPEGSVSTLKIQRTQQEDSAVYLCASSLASPTEAFFGQGTRLTVV.

The chain carries TRBV28 and TRBJ1-2; TRBD1 agrees at 7 bases. The CDR3 contains 13 residues. Germline assignment: CDR1 MDHEN and CDR2 SYDVKM. V shed 10 bases, J shed 4 bases, and the junction held 9 bases outside the gene matches. This CDR3 reads CATQRGPVYGYTF. CDR3 bases: TGTGCCACCCAAAGGGGGCCGGTCTATGGCTACACCTTC.

The V call is TRBV6-1, the J call TRBJ2-3; D unclear. This CDR3 comprises 13 residues. The V end lost 3 bases, the J end lost 2 bases, and 6 bases lay between the germline ends. Germline CDR1 is MNHNS and CDR2 is SASEGT. CDR3 sequence reads: CASSETHTDTQYF. The CDR3 region has the DNA TGTGCCAGCAGTGAGACACACACAGATACGCAGTATTTT.

The chain combines TRBV9 with TRBJ1-1; D gene ambiguous. V dropped 0 bases and J dropped 0 bases, with 6 bases sitting between them. Looked up from germline, CDR1 is SGDLS and CDR2 is YYNGEE. The CDR3 totals 14 residues. In DNA, the CDR3 is TGTGCCAGCAGCGTAGGGAGTATGAACACTGAAGCTTTCTTT. Protein: CASSVGSMNTEAFF.

The gene calls are TRBV29-1 and TRBJ2-7; TRBD1 matches 11 bases. Germline V lookup: CDR1 SQVTM, CDR2 ANQGSEA. The V gene end was trimmed by 4 bases and the J gene end by 7 bases; junction bases not matched to a gene: 9. The CDR3 is made up of 14 amino acids. CDR3 coding DNA: TGCAGCGTTGCCACCGGGACAGGGGGGAAGGAGCAGTACTTC. Its translation is CSVATGTGGKEQYF.

The CDR3 bases are TGCGCCAGCAGCTTGATGACGCAAGACTACGAGCAGTACTTC. As protein: CASSLMTQDYEQYF. The chain is built from TRBV5-1 and TRBJ2-7; no clear D. Trimming removed 1 base from V and 3 bases from J, with 11 bases in between. This CDR3 has 14 amino acids. In germline, CDR1 is SGHRS, CDR2 YFSETQ. Variable domain in full (rest from reference TRBV5-1 and TRBJ2-7): KAGVTQTPRYLIKTRGQQVTLSCSPISGHRSVSWYQQTPGQGLQFLFEYFSETQRNKGNFPGRFSGRQFSNSRSEMNVSTLELGDSALYLCASSLMTQDYEQYFGPGTRLTVT.

The rearrangement joins TRBV7-2 to TRBJ2-7; 7 positions agree with TRBD2. Germline-derived CDR1 and CDR2 are SGHTA and FQGNSA. CDR3 length: 15 residues. V shed 4 bases, J shed 3 bases, and the junction held 9 bases outside the gene matches. CDR3 bases: TGTGCCAGCAGCTATGGGGCTAGCGGATACTACGAGCAGTACTTC. Its translation is CASSYGASGYYEQYF. Full variable domain (remainder filled in from reference TRBV7-2 and TRBJ2-7): GAGVSQSPSNKVTEKGKDVELRCDPISGHTALYWYRQSLGQGLEFLIYFQGNSAPDKSGLPSDRFSAERTGGSVSTLTIQRTQQEDSAVYLCASSYGASGYYEQYFGPGTRLTVT.

The gene calls are TRBV4-2 and TRBJ2-7; 8 nucleotides line up with TRBD2. J gave up 9 bases and V 0 bases, and 13 bases lay outside the gene matches. The CDR3 contains 16 residues. CDR1 is LGHNA and CDR2 is YNFKEQ in the germline V gene. CDR3 loop: CASSQDTSGGGVRQYF. CDR3 bases: TGTGCCAGCAGCCAAGATACCAGCGGGGGAGGGGTACGGCAGTACTTC.

The V gene is TRBV11-3, the J gene TRBJ2-2; D possibly matches TRBD1 or TRBD2 (5 bases each). The CDR3 is made up of 13 amino acids. Germline V gene sequence: CDR1 SGHNT, CDR2 YENEEA. Trimming left V 3 bases short and J 6 bases short, with 8 bases between. The CDR3, as DNA: TGTGCCAGCAGCTTCAGGGACCCCGGGGAGCTGTTTTTT. Translating it yields CASSFRDPGELFF.

The CDR3 sequence is CASSLAPGGFSGNTIYF. The CDR3 DNA reads TGTGCCAGCAGCTTAGCTCCGGGCGGATTCTCTGGAAACACCATATATTTT. The chain is built from TRBV11-2 and TRBJ1-3, with D hard to call. Germline V gene data show CDR1 as SGHAT and CDR2 as FQNNGV. The CDR3 totals 17 residues. V gave up 1 base and J gave up 0 bases, with 13 bases separating them.

V usage is TRBV14 and J usage is TRBJ2-1; no clear D gene. CDR1 and CDR2 from the germline V gene are SGHDN and FVKESK. The V end was cut by 4 bases, the J end by 10 bases, with 11 bases between. The CDR3 contains 12 residues. CDR3 loop: CASSLTVREQFF. The CDR3 DNA follows: TGTGCCAGCAGCCTCACCGTACGGGAGCAGTTCTTC. Full variable domain (missing parts from reference TRBV14 and TRBJ2-1): EAGVTQFPSHSVIEKGQTVTLRCDPISGHDNLYWYRRVMGKEIKFLLHFVKESKQDESGMPNNRFLAERTGGTYSTLKVQPAELEDSGVYFCASSLTVREQFFGPGTRLTVL.

The chain carries TRBV28 and TRBJ2-7; a possible D gene is TRBD2 (6 bases). There are 14 residues in the CDR3. Trimming stripped 5 bases from V and 6 bases from J, with 17 bases between. Germline loops: CDR1 MDHEN, CDR2 SYDVKM. The CDR3 bases are TGTGCCAGCAGTCTAGGAGGGAAACCCCTCGAGCAGTACTTC. Amino acids: CASSLGGKPLEQYF. Drawing the rest from reference TRBV28 and TRBJ2-7, the complete variable domain is DVKVTQSSRYLVKRTGEKVFLECVQDMDHENMFWYRQDPGLGLRLIYFSYDVKMKEKGDIPEGYSVSREKKERFSLILESASTNQTSMYLCASSLGGKPLEQYFGPGTRLTVT.

This sequence joins TRBV5-5 and TRBJ2-6, with D possibly called TRBD1 or TRBD2 (5 bases each). The V gene lost 0 bases and the J gene lost 0 bases, with 10 bases spanning the gap. CDR1 and CDR2 (germline): SGHKS, YYEKEE (reference sequence). The CDR3 runs to 17 residues. This CDR3 is CASSLALGTSGANVLTF. DNA for the CDR3: TGTGCCAGCAGCTTGGCTCTCGGGACCTCTGGGGCCAACGTCCTGACTTTC.

This clone turned up a few times. The V call is TRBV29-1, the J call TRBJ2-7; TRBD1 agrees at 11 bases. Looked up from germline, CDR1 is SQVTM and CDR2 is ANQGSEA. After removal of 6 bases from V and 3 bases from J, the junction contained 4 bases not matched to a gene. CDR3 size: 13 residues. The CDR3 nucleotides are TGCAGCGTCCTCGGGACAGGGGGCTACGAGCAGTACTTC. It encodes CSVLGTGGYEQYF.

CDR3 residues: CASSFARKREGLLNEQFF. The CDR3 coding sequence is TGTGCCAGCAGCTTTGCGCGGAAGCGGGAGGGCCTGTTAAATGAGCAGTTCTTC. J is TRBJ2-1 and V is TRBV12-1; TRBD2, the D gene given by the table, was not confirmed from the DNA. TRBV12-1 is a recognized pseudogene. The CDR3 totals 18 residues.

The rearrangement joins TRBV7-2 to TRBJ2-5; 14 nucleotides line up with TRBD2. The CDR3 extends over 15 amino acids. The J segment lost 7 bases and the V segment lost 1 base, leaving 2 bases of the junction unmatched. Germline V CDR1 and CDR2: SGHTA, FQGNSA. The CDR3 reads CASSLVGLAGGTQYF. CDR3 coding DNA: TGTGCCAGCAGCTTAGTAGGACTAGCGGGAGGGACCCAGTACTTC.

V usage is TRBV7-3 and J usage is TRBJ2-1; 11 nucleotides align to TRBD2. The CDR3 runs to 16 residues. Germline V CDR1 and CDR2: SGHTA, FQGTGA. V was clipped by 0 bases and J by 6 bases; unmatched bases: 4. DNA for the CDR3: TGTGCCAGCAGCTTAACGTTACTAGCGGGAGTCAATGAGCAGTTCTTC. Translated, it gives CASSLTLLAGVNEQFF.